Each of the 23 T cell receptor beta chains below was sequenced from the same sample in a study of T cells in Graves' hyperthyroidism and ophthalmopathy. TCR beta CDR3 regions were amplified from RNA. When the TCR CDR3 underwent first-round RT-PCR, the HTBI primer set was used. TCRdb reprocessed the multiplex PCR reads with MiXCR, giving one entry per CDR3 protein. Found here are hundreds of thousands of distinct CDR3 sequences, roughly 20% of them singletons; the top ten hold around a third. Sample: blood. Receptors originate from a man aged 30 to 45 with Graves' ophthalmopathy.

This clonotype was counted a few times. The V and J genes are TRBV11-2 and TRBJ2-7; TRBD2 aligns across 7 bases. The CDR3 totals 13 residues. Unmatched junction bases numbered 7, after V lost 7 bases and J lost 4 bases. Germline lookup yields CDR1 SGHAT and CDR2 FQNNGV. As DNA, the CDR3 is TGTGCCAGCACTTCTCTTAGCGGGTACGAGCAGTACTTC. This translates into CASTSLSGYEQYF.

This clonotype was detected many times. The chain uses TRBV27 and TRBJ2-3; D may be TRBD1 or TRBD2 (6 bases each). CDR1 is MNHEY, CDR2 SMNVEV, per germline (reference sequence). Trimming shortened V by 8 bases and J by 2 bases, and 23 bases separated the two germline ends. This CDR3 has 17 amino acids. CDR3 region: CASHSPGAGDPTDTQYF. The CDR3 DNA is TGTGCCAGCCATTCCCCGGGAGCAGGGGACCCCACAGATACGCAGTATTTT.

The chain couples TRBV29-1 to TRBJ1-5, with no clear D. Germline V gene sequence: CDR1 SQVTM, CDR2 ANQGSEA. Trimming pared 4 bases from V and 1 base from J, leaving 8 bases between. This CDR3 spans 13 amino acids. The CDR3 spells CSVGQTSNQPQHF. The DNA of the CDR3 is TGCAGCGTTGGACAAACGAGCAATCAGCCCCAGCATTTT.

This clonotype was observed many times. The chain recombines TRBV7-3 with TRBJ1-1, with 8 bases identical to TRBD1. Trimming removed 6 bases from V and 3 bases from J; junction bases left unmatched: 3. This CDR3 is 13 amino acids long. Germline CDR1 and CDR2: SGHTA and FQGTGA. The DNA for the CDR3 is TGTGCCAGCAGAGAGACAGGGGACACTGAAGCTTTCTTT. It yields the protein CASRETGDTEAFF.

This clonotype has more than one count but fewer than ten. This rearrangement joins TRBV20-1 to TRBJ2-1; the match to TRBD2 covers 7 bases. CDR3 length: 14 residues. Germline trimming cut 1 base from V and 6 bases from J; bases unmatched to any gene: 6. The germline V gene has CDR1 DFQATT and CDR2 SNEGSKA (reference sequence). The CDR3 DNA sequence: TGCAGTGCTAGAGGGACTAGTAGACCCAATGAGCAGTTCTTC. This encodes CSARGTSRPNEQFF.

This clonotype turned up a few times. The chain has TRBV4-2 and TRBJ2-7; TRBD1 agrees at 7 bases. The CDR3 is made up of 15 amino acids. The germline V gene has CDR1 LGHNA and CDR2 YNFKEQ. The V segment lost 0 bases and the J segment 9 bases; nucleotides outside the gene matches: 11. CDR3 protein: CASSQDPGQLDRQYF. Here the CDR3 DNA reads TGTGCCAGCAGCCAAGATCCGGGACAGTTGGACCGGCAGTACTTC.

The chain employs TRBV4-1 and TRBJ2-1; 12 nucleotides line up with TRBD2. The CDR3 runs to 18 residues. The trim removed 2 bases at V and 4 bases at J, leaving 9 bases unmatched. Per the germline V gene, CDR1 is MGHRA and CDR2 is YSYEKL. The CDR3 DNA reads as TGCGCCAGCAGCCAAATTGACTTAGGACTAGCGGGATACAATGAGCAGTTCTTC. It is translated as CASSQIDLGLAGYNEQFF.

This clonotype has at least ten counts. The gene calls are TRBV5-1 and TRBJ1-2; maybe TRBD1 (5 bases). The CDR3 is made up of 12 amino acids. V gave up 6 bases and J gave up 2 bases, with 8 bases separating them. In germline, CDR1 is SGHRS, CDR2 YFSETQ. The CDR3 loop is CASTGRNYGYTF. In DNA, the CDR3 is TGCGCCAGCACGGGACGCAACTATGGCTACACCTTC.

This clonotype has a handful of counts. This chain uses TRBV6-1 with TRBJ2-7, with 9 bases aligning to TRBD2. This CDR3 spans 14 amino acids. Germline CDR1 reads MNHNS; CDR2 reads SASEGT. After removal of 6 bases from V and 7 bases from J, the junction contained 10 bases not matched to a gene. The CDR3 reads CASSRSSGTREQYF. DNA of the CDR3: TGTGCCAGCAGCCGCTCTAGCGGGACAAGAGAGCAGTACTTC.

Only one count was recorded for this clonotype. The chain uses TRBV29-1 and TRBJ2-5; D unresolved. Germline loops: CDR1 SQVTM, CDR2 ANQGSEA. Trimming removed 4 bases at V and 4 bases at J, with 7 bases between. The CDR3 is 11 residues long. In DNA form, the CDR3 reads TGCAGCGTTGTCGGGCGAGAGACCCAGTACTTC. Translated, it gives CSVVGRETQYF.

This clonotype was picked up many times. The chain has TRBV5-6 and TRBJ2-2, with 13 bases aligning to TRBD2. The CDR3 runs 16 residues. J was trimmed by 8 bases and V by 4 bases; bases with no gene match: 8. CDR1 is SGHDT, CDR2 YYEEEE, per germline. CDR3 protein: CASSEGLAGAGGELFF. The CDR3 bases are TGTGCCAGCAGCGAAGGACTAGCGGGAGCGGGGGGGGAGCTGTTTTTT.

V gene TRBV5-1 combines with J gene TRBJ2-2; the D gene is possibly TRBD2 (5 bases). Between the trimmed V and J ends, which lost 3 bases and 3 bases, there was a span of 15 bases. The CDR3 runs to 16 residues. In germline, CDR1 is SGHRS, CDR2 YFSETQ. The CDR3 sequence: CASSYRTGSDTGELFF. In DNA, the CDR3 is TGCGCCAGCAGCTATCGGACTGGAAGCGACACCGGGGAGCTGTTTTTT.

In this sample, this clonotype turned up a few times. The chain joins TRBV5-1 to TRBJ2-5, with TRBD1 matching 11 bases. The V gene end was trimmed by 4 bases and the J gene end by 0 bases; junction bases not matched to a gene: 2. CDR1 is SGHRS, CDR2 YFSETQ, per germline. This CDR3 is 15 amino acids long. The DNA of the CDR3 is TGCGCCAGCAGCGAGGGACAGGGGGACCAAGAGACCCAGTACTTC. Protein: CASSEGQGDQETQYF.

This clonotype was recorded at least ten times. This sequence joins TRBV7-8 and TRBJ2-7, with 7 bases fitting TRBD1. Germline CDR1 and CDR2: SGHVS and FQNEAQ. V dropped 2 bases and J dropped 3; count of bases not matched to a gene: 7. The CDR3 runs 15 residues. The CDR3 region has the DNA TGTGCCAGCAGCTTATATCTAGGGGACAGCTACGAGCAGTACTTC. It yields the protein CASSLYLGDSYEQYF. Filled out from reference TRBV7-8 and TRBJ2-7, the complete variable domain reads GAGVSQSPRYKVAKRGQDVALRCDPISGHVSLFWYQQALGQGPEFLTYFQNEAQLDKSGLPSDRFFAERPEGSVSTLKIQRTQQEDSAVYLCASSLYLGDSYEQYFGPGTRLTVT.

This clonotype was found a few times. The chain couples TRBV30 to TRBJ2-2; TRBD2 agrees at 12 bases. Looked up from germline, CDR1 is GTSNPN and CDR2 is SVGIG (reference sequence). Trimming cost V 2 bases and J 5 bases; bases outside gene matches: 12. The CDR3 runs 18 residues. The CDR3 here is CAWSPRVLAGGGTGELFF. As DNA, the CDR3 is TGTGCCTGGAGTCCGCGCGTCCTAGCGGGAGGGGGGACCGGGGAGCTGTTTTTT. Based on the CDR3 plus reference TRBV30 and TRBJ2-2, the full variable domain is SQTIHQWPATLVQPVGSPLSLECTVEGTSNPNLYWYRQAAGRGLQLLFYSVGIGQISSEVPQNLSASRPQDRQFILSSKKLLLSDSGFYLCAWSPRVLAGGGTGELFFGEGSRLTVL.

This clonotype was counted only a few times. The J gene is TRBJ2-4, the V gene TRBV4-2; D could derive from TRBD1 or TRBD2 (5 bases each). The ends were cut back, 4 bases at V and 0 bases at J, with 19 bases in the middle. CDR3 length equals 18 residues. Germline V gene sequence: CDR1 LGHNA, CDR2 YNFKEQ. CDR3 nucleotide sequence: TGTGCCAGCAGCCCTGATGCCGGGACGACCCTAGCCAAAAACATTCAGTACTTC. It yields the protein CASSPDAGTTLAKNIQYF.

The chain has TRBV5-1 and TRBJ2-5; TRBD2 agrees at 10 bases. This CDR3 spans 15 amino acids. CDR1 is SGHRS and CDR2 is YFSETQ in the germline V gene. J was trimmed by 5 bases and V by 4 bases; bases with no gene match: 8. CDR3 sequence reads: CASSRAGGPRETQYF. The CDR3 DNA is TGCGCCAGCAGCCGAGCGGGAGGGCCTCGGGAGACCCAGTACTTC.

This clonotype was counted only a few times. The V and J genes are TRBV12-3 or TRBV12-4 and TRBJ2-3; D possibly corresponds to TRBD2 (6 bases). The CDR3 has 18 amino acids. Between the trimmed V and J ends, which lost 3 bases and 2 bases, there was a span of 21 bases. CDR3 protein: CASSLGQGTLIFTDTQYF. The DNA for the CDR3 is TGTGCCAGCAGTTTGGGGCAAGGGACTTTGATATTCACAGATACGCAGTATTTT.

Only a few counts were recorded for this clonotype. This chain joins TRBV5-1 and TRBJ2-1; either TRBD1 or TRBD2 may supply D (5 bases each). V was pared by 2 bases and J by 9 bases, with 15 bases between. CDR3 length: 14 residues. CDR1 is SGHRS and CDR2 is YFSETQ in the germline V gene. CDR3 nucleotide sequence: TGCGCCAGCAGCTTACGAGGGTGGGGGACTGAGCAGTTCTTC. This codes for CASSLRGWGTEQFF.

This clonotype was seen a few times. The chain has TRBV28 and TRBJ1-5, with D possibly matching TRBD1 (6 bases). Trimming cost V 4 bases and J 6 bases, with 13 bases left between them. Germline CDR1 is MDHEN and CDR2 is SYDVKM. This CDR3 is built from 14 residues. CDR3 DNA sequence: TGTGCCAGCAGTTCATCAGGGGTAGGTCAGCCCCAGCATTTT. It yields the protein CASSSSGVGQPQHF.

This clonotype has just a few counts. The chain couples TRBV29-1 to TRBJ2-5, with unresolved D. Germline assignment: CDR1 SQVTM and CDR2 ANQGSEA. This CDR3 has 11 residues. V was cut by 5 bases and J by 8 bases, with 12 bases left in between. CDR3 region: CSVSDTDTQYF. The CDR3 bases are TGCAGCGTTTCCGACACCGACACCCAGTACTTC. The full variable domain, in which reference TRBV29-1 and TRBJ2-5 provide the parts outside the CDR3, is SAVISQKPSRDICQRGTSLTIQCQVDSQVTMMFWYRQQPGQSLTLIATANQGSEATYESGFVIDKFPISRPNLTFSTLTVSNMSPEDSSIYLCSVSDTDTQYFGPGTRLLVL.

This clonotype was observed many times. V is TRBV5-1 and J is TRBJ2-3; 9 positions agree with TRBD2. The ends lost 4 bases at V and 2 bases at J; junction bases unmatched: 5. The germline V gene has CDR1 SGHRS and CDR2 YFSETQ. CDR3 length: 15 amino acids. The CDR3 is CASSPTSGITDTQYF. CDR3 nucleotide sequence: TGCGCCAGCAGCCCGACTAGCGGAATCACAGATACGCAGTATTTT.

This sequence joins TRBV27 and TRBJ2-1, with 9 nucleotides matching TRBD2. CDR1 is MNHEY, CDR2 SMNVEV, per germline (reference sequence). V dropped 5 bases and J dropped 8; count of bases not matched to a gene: 10. CDR3 length: 15 amino acids. The CDR3 nucleotides read TGTGCCAGCAGTGTGATAGCGGGAGAAGTGTATGAGCAGTTCTTC. Translation: CASSVIAGEVYEQFF.